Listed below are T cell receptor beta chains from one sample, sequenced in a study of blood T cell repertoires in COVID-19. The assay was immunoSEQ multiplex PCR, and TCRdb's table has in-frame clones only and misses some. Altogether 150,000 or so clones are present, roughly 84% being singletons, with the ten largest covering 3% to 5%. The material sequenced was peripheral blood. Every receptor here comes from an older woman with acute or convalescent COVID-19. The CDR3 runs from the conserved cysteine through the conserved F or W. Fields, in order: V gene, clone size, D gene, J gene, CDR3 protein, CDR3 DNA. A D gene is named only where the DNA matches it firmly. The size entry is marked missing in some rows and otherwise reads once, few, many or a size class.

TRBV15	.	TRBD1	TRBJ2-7	CATSRDGQGMHEQYF	TGTGCCACCAGCAGAGATGGACAGGGTATGCACGAGCAGTACTTC
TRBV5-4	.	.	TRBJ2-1	CASSLVRGSHEQFF	TGTGCCAGCAGCTTGGTTCGGGGGAGCCATGAGCAGTTCTTC
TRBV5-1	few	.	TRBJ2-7	CASSLEGPRSYEQYF	TGCGCCAGCAGCTTGGAGGGGCCCCGCTCCTACGAGCAGTACTTC
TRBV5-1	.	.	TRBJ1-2	CASSSAGRNYGYTF	TGCGCCAGCAGCTCTGCGGGACGGAACTATGGCTACACCTTC
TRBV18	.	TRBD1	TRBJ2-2	CASADPGQRNTGELFF	TGTGCCAGCGCGGATCCGGGACAGAGAAACACCGGGGAGCTGTTTTTT
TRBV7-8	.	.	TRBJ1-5	CASSLGGRGNQPQHF	TGTGCCAGCAGCTTAGGGGGCAGGGGCAATCAGCCCCAGCATTTT
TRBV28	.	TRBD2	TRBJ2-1	CASSYETSFYNEQFF	TGTGCCAGCAGTTACGAGACTAGCTTTTACAATGAGCAGTTCTTC
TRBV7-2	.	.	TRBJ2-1	CASSRYTGTHSGEQFF	TGTGCCAGCAGCCGTTACACCGGGACTCATTCCGGTGAGCAGTTCTTC
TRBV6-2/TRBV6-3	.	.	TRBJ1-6	CASSYDSPNSPLHF	TGTGCCAGCAGTTACGACAGCCCGAATTCACCCCTCCACTTT
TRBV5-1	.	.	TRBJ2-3	CASSSEEDTQYF	TGCGCCAGCAGCTCCGAGGAGGATACGCAGTATTTT
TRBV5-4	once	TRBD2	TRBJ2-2	CASGLAGWTGELFF	TGTGCCAGCGGACTAGCGGGATGGACCGGGGAGCTGTTTTTT
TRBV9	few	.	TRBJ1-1	CASSVGAGTEAFF	TGTGCCAGCAGCGTAGGTGCCGGCACTGAAGCTTTCTTT
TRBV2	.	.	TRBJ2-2	CASTLGGTANTGELFF	TGTGCCAGCACCCTAGGGGGGACAGCCAACACCGGGGAGCTGTTTTTT
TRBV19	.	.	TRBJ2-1	CASSTLDRRGEQFF	TGTGCCAGTAGTACCCTCGACCGTAGGGGTGAGCAGTTCTTC
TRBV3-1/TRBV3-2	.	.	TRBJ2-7	CASSPHNIRSYEQYF	TGTGCCAGCAGCCCCCACAACATCCGATCCTACGAGCAGTACTTC
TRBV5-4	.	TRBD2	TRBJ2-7	CASSLARTSGTYEQYF	TGTGCCAGCAGCTTGGCCCGGACTAGCGGGACCTACGAGCAGTACTTC
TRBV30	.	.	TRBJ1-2	CAWSVSQPWAYGYTF	TGTGCCTGGAGTGTATCCCAGCCGTGGGCCTATGGCTACACCTTC
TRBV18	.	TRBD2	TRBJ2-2	CASSPELGGRTGELFF	TGTGCCAGCTCACCAGAGCTAGGCGGGAGGACCGGGGAGCTGTTTTTT
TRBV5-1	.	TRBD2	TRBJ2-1	CASSPTGGLAYNEQFF	TGCGCCAGCAGCCCCACCGGAGGACTAGCGTACAATGAGCAGTTCTTC
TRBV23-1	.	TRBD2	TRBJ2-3	CASGPPSGRCSDTQYF	TGCGCCAGCGGGCCCCCTAGCGGGAGGTGTTCAGATACGCAGTATTTT
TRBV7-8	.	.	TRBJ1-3	CASSNRGSGNTIYF	TGTGCCAGCAGCAATAGGGGCTCTGGAAACACCATATATTTT
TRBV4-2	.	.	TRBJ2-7	CASSQEEAPGFDEQYF	TGTGCCAGCAGCCAAGAAGAGGCTCCGGGATTCGACGAGCAGTACTTC
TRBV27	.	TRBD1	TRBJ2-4	CASSRGGEGNIQYF	TGTGCCAGCAGTCGAGGGGGCGAGGGAAACATTCAGTACTTC
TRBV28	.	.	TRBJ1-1	CASSLQGLTAFF	TGTGCCAGCAGTTTGCAGGGCTTGACGGCTTTCTTT
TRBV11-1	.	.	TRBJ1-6	CASSTESSYNSPLHF	TGTGCCAGCAGCACAGAGAGCTCCTATAATTCACCCCTCCACTTT
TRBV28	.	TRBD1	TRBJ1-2	CASSSGTGLIHGYTF	TGTGCCAGCAGTTCCGGGACAGGGCTTATTCATGGCTACACCTTC
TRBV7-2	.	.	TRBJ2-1	CASSSREVGEQFF	TGTGCCAGCAGCTCCAGGGAGGTGGGTGAGCAGTTCTTC
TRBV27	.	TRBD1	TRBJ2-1	CASSLGTGTGSVEQFF	TGTGCCAGCAGTTTAGGTACGGGGACAGGGTCAGTTGAGCAGTTCTTC
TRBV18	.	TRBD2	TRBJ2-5	CASSPSLAGVRETQYF	TGTGCCAGCTCACCATCACTAGCGGGAGTCCGGGAGACCCAGTACTTC
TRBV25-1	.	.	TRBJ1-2	CATSPQDMLDYGYTF	TGTGCCACCTCTCCCCAGGACATGTTGGACTATGGCTACACCTTC
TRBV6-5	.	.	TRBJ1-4	CASRNRRGEKLFF	TGTGCCAGCAGGAACAGGAGGGGCGAAAAACTGTTTTTT
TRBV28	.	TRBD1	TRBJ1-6	CASSSGTGGADSPLHF	TGTGCCAGCAGTTCCGGGACAGGGGGCGCGGATTCACCCCTCCACTTT
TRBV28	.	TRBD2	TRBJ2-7	CASRPLAVLSYEQYF	TGTGCCAGCAGGCCTCTAGCGGTTCTCTCCTACGAGCAGTACTTC
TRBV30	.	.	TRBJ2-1	CAWAGNRYEQFF	TGTGCTTGGGCGGGGAACCGGTATGAGCAGTTCTTC
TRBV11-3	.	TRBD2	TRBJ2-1	CASSLAGGPYNEQFF	TGTGCCAGCAGCTTAGCGGGAGGGCCCTACAATGAGCAGTTCTTC
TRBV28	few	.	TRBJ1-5	CASSLYEGHQGNQPQHF	TGTGCCAGCAGTTTATACGAGGGCCACCAAGGCAATCAGCCCCAGCATTTT
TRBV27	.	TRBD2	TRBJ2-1	CASSSLAGEPTEQFF	TGTGCCAGCAGTTCACTAGCGGGAGAACCGACTGAGCAGTTCTTC
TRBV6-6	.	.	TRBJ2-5	CASSYQGSREETQYF	TGTGCCAGCAGTTATCAAGGTTCTAGGGAGGAGACCCAGTACTTC
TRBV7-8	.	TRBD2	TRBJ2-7	CASIAGTSDSYEQYF	TGTGCCAGCATCGCCGGGACTAGCGACTCCTACGAGCAGTACTTC
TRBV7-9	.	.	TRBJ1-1	CASSFDGRQNTEAFF	TGTGCCAGCAGCTTCGATGGGCGCCAGAACACTGAAGCTTTCTTT
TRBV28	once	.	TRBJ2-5	CASRPGGPVGTQYF	TGTGCCAGCAGACCCGGGGGTCCGGTTGGGACCCAGTACTTC
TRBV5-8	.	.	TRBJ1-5	CASSLSLGANQPQHF	TGTGCCAGCAGCTTGTCGCTAGGTGCTAATCAGCCCCAGCATTTT
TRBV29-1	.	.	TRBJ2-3	CSVGHGGGGTDTQYF	TGCAGCGTTGGGCACGGGGGAGGTGGCACAGATACGCAGTATTTT
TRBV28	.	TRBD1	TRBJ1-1	CASSPGQGEAFF	TGTGCCAGCAGTCCAGGACAGGGTGAAGCTTTCTTT
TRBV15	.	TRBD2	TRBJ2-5	CATSRAGLGVETQYF	TGTGCCACCAGCAGAGCGGGACTAGGCGTTGAGACCCAGTACTTC
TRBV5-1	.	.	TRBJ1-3	CASSLGRDHSGNTIYF	TGCGCCAGCAGCTTGGGACGGGATCACTCTGGAAACACCATATATTTT
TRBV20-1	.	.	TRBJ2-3	CSASGDSVTDTQYF	TGCAGTGCTAGTGGGGACTCCGTCACAGATACGCAGTATTTT
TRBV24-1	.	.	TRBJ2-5	CATSEQDSRQYF	TGTGCCACCAGTGAACAAGACTCGCGCCAGTACTTC
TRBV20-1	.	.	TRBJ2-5	CSASGGAGQETQYF	TGCAGTGCTAGTGGGGGCGCTGGGCAAGAGACCCAGTACTTC
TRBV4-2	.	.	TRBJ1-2	CASSQGSGGVYGYTF	TGTGCCAGCAGCCAAGGTTCGGGCGGGGTGTATGGCTACACCTTC
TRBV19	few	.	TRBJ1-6	CACRDFNSPLHF	TGTGCCTGCCGGGACTTTAATTCACCCCTCCACTTT
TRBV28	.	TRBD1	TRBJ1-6	CASSSGQGNDSPLHF	TGTGCCAGCAGTTCCGGACAGGGGAACGATTCACCCCTCCACTTT
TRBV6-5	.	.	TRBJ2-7	CASTFGAEQYF	TGTGCCAGCACATTTGGAGCCGAGCAGTACTTC
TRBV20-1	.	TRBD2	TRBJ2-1	CSVERGNEQFF	TGCAGTGTTGAGCGGGGCAATGAGCAGTTCTTC
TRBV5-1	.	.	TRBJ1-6	CASSLESGGSSYNSPLHF	TGCGCCAGCAGCTTGGAATCGGGGGGAAGCTCCTATAATTCACCCCTCCACTTT
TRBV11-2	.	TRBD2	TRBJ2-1	CASSPGASGRNEQFF	TGTGCCAGCAGCCCGGGGGCTAGCGGGCGCAATGAGCAGTTCTTC
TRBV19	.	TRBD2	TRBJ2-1	CASRLAGGGYNEQFF	TGTGCCAGTAGGTTAGCGGGAGGCGGGTACAATGAGCAGTTCTTC
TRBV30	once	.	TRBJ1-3	CAWGQGTRNTIYF	TGTGCCTGGGGGCAGGGAACGAGAAACACCATATATTTT
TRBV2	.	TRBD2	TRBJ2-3	CASSEELAGVGHLLDTQYF	TGTGCCAGCAGTGAGGAACTAGCGGGAGTGGGACACTTGTTAGATACGCAGTATTTT
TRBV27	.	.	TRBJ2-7	CASKVYTRGIYEQYF	TGTGCCAGCAAAGTTTACACCCGGGGAATCTACGAGCAGTACTTC